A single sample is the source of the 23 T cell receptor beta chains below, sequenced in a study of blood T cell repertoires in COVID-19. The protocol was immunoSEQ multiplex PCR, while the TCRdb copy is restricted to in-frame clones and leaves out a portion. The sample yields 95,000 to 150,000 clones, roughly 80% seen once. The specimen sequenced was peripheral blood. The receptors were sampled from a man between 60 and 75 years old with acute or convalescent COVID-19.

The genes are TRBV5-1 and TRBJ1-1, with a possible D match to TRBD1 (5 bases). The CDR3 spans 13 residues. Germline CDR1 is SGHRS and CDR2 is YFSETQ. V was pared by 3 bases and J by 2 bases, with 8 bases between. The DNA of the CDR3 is TGCGCCAGCAGCTGGGGGGACAACACTGAAGCTTTCTTT. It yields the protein CASSWGDNTEAFF.

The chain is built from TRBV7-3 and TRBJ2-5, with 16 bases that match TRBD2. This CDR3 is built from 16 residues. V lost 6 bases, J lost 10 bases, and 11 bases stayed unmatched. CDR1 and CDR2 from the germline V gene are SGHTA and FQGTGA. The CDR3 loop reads CASSSRGLAGGERQYF. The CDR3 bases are TGTGCCAGCAGTTCCCGGGGACTAGCGGGAGGGGAACGCCAGTACTTC. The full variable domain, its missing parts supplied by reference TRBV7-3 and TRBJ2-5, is GAGVSQTPSNKVTEKGKYVELRCDPISGHTALYWYRQSLGQGPEFLIYFQGTGAADDSGLPNDRFFAVRPEGSVSTLKIQRTERGDSAVYLCASSSRGLAGGERQYFGPGTRLLVL.

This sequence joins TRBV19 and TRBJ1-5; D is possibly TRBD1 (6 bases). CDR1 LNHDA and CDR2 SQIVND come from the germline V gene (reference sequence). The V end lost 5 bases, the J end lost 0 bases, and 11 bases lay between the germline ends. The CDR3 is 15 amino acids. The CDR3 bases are TGTGCCAGTAGTCCCGGGACAAGTAGCAATCAGCCCCAGCATTTT. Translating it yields CASSPGTSSNQPQHF.

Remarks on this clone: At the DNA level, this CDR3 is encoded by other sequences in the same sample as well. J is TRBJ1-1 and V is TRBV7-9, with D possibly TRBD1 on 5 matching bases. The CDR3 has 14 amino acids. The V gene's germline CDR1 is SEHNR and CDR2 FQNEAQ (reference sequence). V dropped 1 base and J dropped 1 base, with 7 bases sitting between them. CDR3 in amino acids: CASSLGGQNTEAFF. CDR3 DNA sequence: TGTGCCAGCAGCTTAGGCGGACAGAACACTGAAGCTTTCTTT.

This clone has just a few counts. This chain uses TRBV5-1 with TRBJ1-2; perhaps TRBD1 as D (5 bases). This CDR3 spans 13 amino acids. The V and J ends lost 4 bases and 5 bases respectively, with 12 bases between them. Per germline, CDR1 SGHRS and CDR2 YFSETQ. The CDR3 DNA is TGCGCCAGCAGCGTAGACAGCTGGTATGGCTACACCTTC. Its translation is CASSVDSWYGYTF.

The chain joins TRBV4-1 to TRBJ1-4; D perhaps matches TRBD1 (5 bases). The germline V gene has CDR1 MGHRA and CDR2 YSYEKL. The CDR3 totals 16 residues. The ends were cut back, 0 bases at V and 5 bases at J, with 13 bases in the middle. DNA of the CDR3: TGCGCCAGCAGCCAAGACTTTGACAGCCAGAATGAAAAACTGTTTTTT. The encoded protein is CASSQDFDSQNEKLFF.

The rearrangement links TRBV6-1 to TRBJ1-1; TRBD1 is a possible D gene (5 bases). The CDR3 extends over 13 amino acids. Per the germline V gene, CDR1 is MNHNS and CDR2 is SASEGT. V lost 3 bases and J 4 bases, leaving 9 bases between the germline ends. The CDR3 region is CASSEWGVTEAFF. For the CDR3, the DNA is TGTGCCAGCAGTGAGTGGGGCGTCACTGAAGCTTTCTTT.

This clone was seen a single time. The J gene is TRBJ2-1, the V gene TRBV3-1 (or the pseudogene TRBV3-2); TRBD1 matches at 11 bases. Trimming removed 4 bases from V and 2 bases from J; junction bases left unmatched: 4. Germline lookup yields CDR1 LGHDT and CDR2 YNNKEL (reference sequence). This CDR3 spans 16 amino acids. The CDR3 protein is CASSPRDRGAYNEQFF. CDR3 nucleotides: TGTGCCAGCAGCCCTAGGGACAGGGGGGCCTACAATGAGCAGTTCTTC.

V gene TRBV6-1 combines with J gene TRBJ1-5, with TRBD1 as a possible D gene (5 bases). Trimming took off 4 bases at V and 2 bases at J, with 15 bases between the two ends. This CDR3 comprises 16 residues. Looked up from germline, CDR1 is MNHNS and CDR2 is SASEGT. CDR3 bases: TGTGCCAGCAGTGGAGGATCGACAGACCGCAATCAGCCCCAGCATTTT. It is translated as CASSGGSTDRNQPQHF.

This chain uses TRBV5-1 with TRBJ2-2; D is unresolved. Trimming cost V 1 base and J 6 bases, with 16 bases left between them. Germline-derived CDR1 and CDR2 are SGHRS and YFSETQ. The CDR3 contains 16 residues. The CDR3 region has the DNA TGCGCCAGCAGCTTGTTAGTCTTCAACCCCGCCGGGGAGCTGTTTTTT. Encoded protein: CASSLLVFNPAGELFF.

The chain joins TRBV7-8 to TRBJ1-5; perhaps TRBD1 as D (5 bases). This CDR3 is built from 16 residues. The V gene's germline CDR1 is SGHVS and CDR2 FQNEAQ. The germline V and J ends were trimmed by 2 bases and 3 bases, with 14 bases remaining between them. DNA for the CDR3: TGTGCCAGCAGCTTAAGGGATGGCAGGGCCAATCAGCCCCAGCATTTT. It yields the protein CASSLRDGRANQPQHF.

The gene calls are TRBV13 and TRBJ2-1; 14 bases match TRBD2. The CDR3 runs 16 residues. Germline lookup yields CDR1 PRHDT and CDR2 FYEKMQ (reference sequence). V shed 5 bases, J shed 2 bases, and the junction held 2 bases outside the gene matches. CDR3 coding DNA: TGTGCCAGCAGCCGACTAGCGGGGGGGACCTACAATGAGCAGTTCTTC. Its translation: CASSRLAGGTYNEQFF.

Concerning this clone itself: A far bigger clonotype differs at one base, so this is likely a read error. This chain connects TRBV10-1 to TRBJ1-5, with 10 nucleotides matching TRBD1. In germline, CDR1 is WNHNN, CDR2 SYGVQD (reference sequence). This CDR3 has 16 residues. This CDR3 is CACRGQGTLGNQPQHF. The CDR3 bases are TGCGCCTGCAGGGGACAGGGGACCCTAGGCAATCAGCCCCAGCATTTT.

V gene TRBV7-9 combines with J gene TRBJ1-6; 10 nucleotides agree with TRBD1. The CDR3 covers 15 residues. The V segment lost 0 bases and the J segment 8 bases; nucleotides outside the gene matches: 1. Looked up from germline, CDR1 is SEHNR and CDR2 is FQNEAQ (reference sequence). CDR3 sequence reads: CASSLAGQGYSPLHF. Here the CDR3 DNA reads TGTGCCAGCAGCTTAGCGGGACAGGGGTATTCACCCCTCCACTTT.

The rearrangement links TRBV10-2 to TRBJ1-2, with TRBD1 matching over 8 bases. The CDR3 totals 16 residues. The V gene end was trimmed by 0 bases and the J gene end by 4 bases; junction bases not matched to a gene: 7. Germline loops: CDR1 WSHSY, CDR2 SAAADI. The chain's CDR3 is CASSESAGQAFYGYTF. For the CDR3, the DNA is TGCGCCAGCAGTGAGTCGGCGGGACAGGCTTTCTATGGCTACACCTTC.

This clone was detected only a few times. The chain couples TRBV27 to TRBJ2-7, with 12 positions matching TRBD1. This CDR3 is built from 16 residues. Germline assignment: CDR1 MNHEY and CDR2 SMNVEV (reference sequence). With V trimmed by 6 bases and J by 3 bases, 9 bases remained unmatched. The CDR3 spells CASSSTGTGGFYEQYF. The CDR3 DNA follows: TGTGCCAGCAGCTCCACCGGGACAGGGGGCTTCTACGAGCAGTACTTC.

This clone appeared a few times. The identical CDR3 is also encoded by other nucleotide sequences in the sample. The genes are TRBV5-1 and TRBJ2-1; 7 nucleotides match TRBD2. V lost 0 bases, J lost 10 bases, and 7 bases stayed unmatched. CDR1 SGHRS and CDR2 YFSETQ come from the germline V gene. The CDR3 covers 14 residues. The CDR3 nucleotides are TGCGCCAGCAGCTTGGCGGGGGGACCGGGGGAGCAGTTCTTC. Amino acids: CASSLAGGPGEQFF.

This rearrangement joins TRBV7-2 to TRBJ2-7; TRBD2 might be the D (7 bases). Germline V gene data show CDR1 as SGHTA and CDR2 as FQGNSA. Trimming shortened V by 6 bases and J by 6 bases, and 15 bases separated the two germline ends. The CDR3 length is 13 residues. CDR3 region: CASSPRGGLEQYF. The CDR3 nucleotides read TGTGCCAGCAGTCCTAGGGGGGGTCTCGAGCAGTACTTC.

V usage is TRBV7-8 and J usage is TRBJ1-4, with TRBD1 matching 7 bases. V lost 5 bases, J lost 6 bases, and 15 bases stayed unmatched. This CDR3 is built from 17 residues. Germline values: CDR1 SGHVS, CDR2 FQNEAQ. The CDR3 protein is CASSRSHIQGVDEKLFF. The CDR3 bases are TGTGCCAGCAGCCGAAGCCACATTCAGGGGGTGGATGAAAAACTGTTTTTT.

The CDR3 DNA follows: TGTGCCAGCAGCCTATACACAGCGGTGAGCTCCTACAATGAGCAGTTCTTC. Its protein is CASSLYTAVSSYNEQFF. The chain joins TRBV5-6 to TRBJ2-1; the D gene is possibly TRBD2 (5 bases). Germline CDR1 and CDR2: SGHDT and YYEEEE. The CDR3 loop spans 17 amino acids. Trimming removed 4 bases at V and 0 bases at J, with 17 bases between. The full variable domain, its missing parts supplied by reference TRBV5-6 and TRBJ2-1, is DAGVTQSPTHLIKTRGQQVTLRCSPKSGHDTVSWYQQALGQGPQFIFQYYEEEERQRGNFPDRFSGHQFPNYSSELNVNALLLGDSALYLCASSLYTAVSSYNEQFFGPGTRLTVL.

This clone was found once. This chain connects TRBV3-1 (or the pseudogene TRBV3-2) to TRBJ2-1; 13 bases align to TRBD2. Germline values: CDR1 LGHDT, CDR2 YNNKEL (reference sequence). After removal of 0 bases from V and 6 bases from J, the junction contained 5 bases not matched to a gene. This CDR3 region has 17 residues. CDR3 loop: CASSQDRGLAGLNEQFF. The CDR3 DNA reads TGTGCCAGCAGCCAAGACCGGGGACTAGCGGGGCTCAATGAGCAGTTCTTC.

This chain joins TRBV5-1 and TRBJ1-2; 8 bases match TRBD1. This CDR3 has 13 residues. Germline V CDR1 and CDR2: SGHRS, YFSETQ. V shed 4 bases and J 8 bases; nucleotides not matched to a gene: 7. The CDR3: CASSPGQGLGYTF. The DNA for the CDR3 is TGCGCCAGCAGCCCCGGACAGGGCCTGGGCTACACCTTC.

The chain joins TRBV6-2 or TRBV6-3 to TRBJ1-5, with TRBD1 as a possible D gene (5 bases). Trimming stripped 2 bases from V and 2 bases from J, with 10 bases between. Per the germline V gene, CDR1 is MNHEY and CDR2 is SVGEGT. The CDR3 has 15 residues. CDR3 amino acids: CASSYAQVGNQPQHF. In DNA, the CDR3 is TGTGCCAGCAGTTACGCACAGGTTGGCAATCAGCCCCAGCATTTT.